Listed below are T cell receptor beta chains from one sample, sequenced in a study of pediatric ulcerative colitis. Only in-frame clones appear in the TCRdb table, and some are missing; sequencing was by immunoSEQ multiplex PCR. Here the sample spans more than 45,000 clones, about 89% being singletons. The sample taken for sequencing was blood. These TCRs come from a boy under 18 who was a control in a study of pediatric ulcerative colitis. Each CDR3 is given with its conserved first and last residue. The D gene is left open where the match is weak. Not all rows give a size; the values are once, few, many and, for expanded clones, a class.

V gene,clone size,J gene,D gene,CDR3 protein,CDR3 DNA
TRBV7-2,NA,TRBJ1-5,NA,CASSLFQGIWQPQHF,TGTGCCAGCAGCTTATTTCAGGGGATTTGGCAGCCCCAGCATTTT
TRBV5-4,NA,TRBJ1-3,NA,CASSQDPEGSALSTIYF,TGTGCCAGCAGCCAAGATCCGGAGGGGTCGGCGCTTAGCACCATATATTTT
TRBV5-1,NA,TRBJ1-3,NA,CASSLVGGYTGPGNTIYF,TGCGCCAGCAGCTTGGTAGGAGGATATACAGGGCCCGGAAACACCATATATTTT
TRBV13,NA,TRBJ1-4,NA,CASSGGRGDSLATNEKLFF,TGTGCCAGCAGCGGAGGTAGAGGAGACAGCCTCGCAACTAATGAAAAACTGTTTTTT
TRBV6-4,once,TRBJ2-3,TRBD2,CASSASGSTDTQYF,TGTGCCAGCAGTGCTAGCGGGAGCACAGATACGCAGTATTTT
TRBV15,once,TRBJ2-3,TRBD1,CATSRDLMGRGKGTDTQYF,TGTGCCACCAGCAGAGATCTAATGGGCAGGGGGAAAGGCACAGATACGCAGTATTTT
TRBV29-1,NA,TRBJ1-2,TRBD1,CSVDSQGAKGYTF,TGCAGCGTTGACTCGCAGGGGGCGAAGGGCTACACCTTC
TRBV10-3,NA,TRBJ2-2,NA,CAISEGQSNTGELFF,TGTGCCATCAGTGAGGGGCAGAGCAACACCGGGGAGCTGTTTTTT
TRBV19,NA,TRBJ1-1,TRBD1,CASSAGTENTEAFF,TGTGCCAGTAGTGCCGGGACAGAGAACACTGAAGCTTTCTTT
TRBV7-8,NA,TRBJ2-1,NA,CASRAQRARYNEQFF,TGTGCCAGCAGGGCCCAGCGGGCGAGATACAATGAGCAGTTCTTC
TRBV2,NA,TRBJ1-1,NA,CASTELNTEAFF,TGTGCCAGCACCGAGTTGAACACTGAAGCTTTCTTT
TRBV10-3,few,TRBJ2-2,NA,CAISSTGFSDTGELFF,TGTGCCATCAGCTCAACGGGCTTCAGTGACACCGGGGAGCTGTTTTTT
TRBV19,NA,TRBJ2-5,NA,CASSMTVEGTQYF,TGTGCCAGTAGTATGACAGTGGAGGGGACCCAGTACTTC
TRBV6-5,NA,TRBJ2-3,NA,CASSLGGSTDTQYF,TGTGCCAGCAGTTTAGGCGGGAGCACAGATACGCAGTATTTT
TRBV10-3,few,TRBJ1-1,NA,CAITPTANTEAFF,TGTGCCATCACCCCGACAGCGAACACTGAAGCTTTCTTT
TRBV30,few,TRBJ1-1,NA,CAWRRSGILGATEAFF,TGTGCCTGGAGGCGGTCAGGAATACTAGGGGCCACTGAAGCTTTCTTT